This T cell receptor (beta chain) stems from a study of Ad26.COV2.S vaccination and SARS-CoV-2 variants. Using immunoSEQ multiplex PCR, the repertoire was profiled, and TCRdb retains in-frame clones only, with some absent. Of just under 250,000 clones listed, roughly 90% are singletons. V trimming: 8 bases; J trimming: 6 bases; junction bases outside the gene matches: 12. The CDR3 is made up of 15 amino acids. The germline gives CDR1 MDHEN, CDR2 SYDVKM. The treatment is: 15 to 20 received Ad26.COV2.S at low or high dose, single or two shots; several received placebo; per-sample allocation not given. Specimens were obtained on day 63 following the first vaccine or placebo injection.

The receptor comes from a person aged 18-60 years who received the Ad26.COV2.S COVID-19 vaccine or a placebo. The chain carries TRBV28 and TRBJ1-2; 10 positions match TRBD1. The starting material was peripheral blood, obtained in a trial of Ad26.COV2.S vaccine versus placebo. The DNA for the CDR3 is TGTGCCAGCCGGTACCGGGACAGGGGCCGTGATGGCTACACCTTC. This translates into CASRYRDRGRDGYTF.